This TCR beta chain was recorded in a study of T cells in Graves' hyperthyroidism and ophthalmopathy. On this clonotype: Its antigen remains unknown. A much more abundant neighbour one base away suggests this may be a read error.

There were TCR beta CDR3 regions amplified from RNA transcripts. The TCR CDR3 first-round RT-PCR relied on the HTBI primer set. TCRdb redid the calling of the multiplex PCR reads with MiXCR, one entry per CDR3 protein. This table has about 400,000 distinct CDR3 sequences, about 14% appearing once. V lost 1 base, J lost 4 bases, and 13 bases lay in between. Germline CDR1 is SEHNR and CDR2 is FQNEAQ (reference sequence). The CDR3 spans 15 residues. Notes on the study in general: Most thyroid clonotypes with frequency above 0.001 were detected in blood. The model anticipated ophthalmopathy a median about 7.1 months pre-onset.

This sequence joins TRBV7-9 and TRBJ1-2; D remains ambiguous. This receptor was obtained from a woman in her twenties or thirties with Graves' ophthalmopathy. The sample taken for sequencing was blood. The CDR3 loop reads CASSLVREDPYGYTF. The CDR3, as DNA: TGTGCCAGCAGCTTAGTGAGGGAGGATCCCTATGGCTACACCTTC.